A selection of T cell receptor beta chains follows, all from one sample in a study of CXCR3-negative and CXCR3-positive naive CD8 T cells. TCRdb re-called the 5' RACE reads and gives one entry per CDR3 protein, without DNA. The repertoire shows 150,000 or so distinct CDR3 sequences; the top ten hold about 0.3%. Sequencing was performed on naive CXCR3+ CD8+ T cells from blood. The receptor set was obtained from a human donor in good health. Some clones in this sample may be carry-over from other donors' samples. The CDR3 runs from the conserved cysteine through the conserved F or W.

cdr3_aa j_call v_call
CASSQDLNTEAFF TRBJ1-1 TRBV4-3
CASSQELRERVYNEQFF TRBJ2-1 TRBV3-1
CASSLRLAEGGYNEQFF TRBJ2-1 TRBV5-1
CSVEALTGRRDYGYTF TRBJ1-2 TRBV29-1
CASSSRQGDTEAFF TRBJ1-1 TRBV6-5
CASSLNVGSYEQYF TRBJ2-7 TRBV7-3
CASSFGGTGGDTQYF TRBJ2-3 TRBV7-2
CASSAEAGLAEDTQYF TRBJ2-3 TRBV9
CSPDRAPWGAFF TRBJ1-1 TRBV29-1
CASSSGVWSYNSPLHF TRBJ1-6 TRBV5-5
CASSQDGSSNTGELFF TRBJ2-2 TRBV4-2
CSARDRREGEQYF TRBJ2-7 TRBV20-1
CASSGGILYEQYF TRBJ2-7 TRBV5-1
CASSIFYGITGELFF TRBJ2-2 TRBV19
CASSYAQGAFTEAFF TRBJ1-1 TRBV6-2/TRBV6-3
CASSLSRTGPIYGQYF TRBJ2-7 TRBV27
CASSQGTGVGTEAFF TRBJ1-1 TRBV3-1
CASSLATYSGKNIQYF TRBJ2-4 TRBV12-3/TRBV12-4
CASSLEGGGLPFF TRBJ1-1 TRBV7-9
CASSLAEREGYNEQFF TRBJ2-1 TRBV7-9
CASSIGAHTFPYEQYF TRBJ2-7 TRBV19
CASSFPGGNYQETQYF TRBJ2-5 TRBV7-8
CASAEAGGAETQYF TRBJ2-5 TRBV18
CAIGSYNGQFF TRBJ2-1 TRBV12-3/TRBV12-4
CASSLWRVLSTDTQYF TRBJ2-3 TRBV7-2
CSARGNTEAFF TRBJ1-1 TRBV29-1
CASSGGSFYEQYF TRBJ2-7 TRBV5-6
CASSEGAPPYEQYF TRBJ2-7 TRBV2
CASSQGQLANPRGEQFF TRBJ2-1 TRBV14
CASSLGLAGAHNEQFF TRBJ2-1 TRBV11-2
CASTRWGGGAYEQYF TRBJ2-7 TRBV28
CASTRQGEQPQHF TRBJ1-5 TRBV28
CASSLASGQSSYNSPLHF TRBJ1-6 TRBV7-2
CASSSGTGPPPLHF TRBJ1-6 TRBV7-9
CASSSGMQVFYNEQFF TRBJ2-1 TRBV28
CSLREVDNEQFF TRBJ2-1 TRBV29-1
CSGKTGSYEQYF TRBJ2-7 TRBV29-1
CASSLTPLEGRGQPQHF TRBJ1-5 TRBV27
CASSVALGEEAFF TRBJ1-1 TRBV7-3
CASTLLGRVGNEQFF TRBJ2-1 TRBV5-6
CASRKLEKRWERNTIYF TRBJ1-3 TRBV10-1
CASSLQWDQETQYF TRBJ2-5 TRBV7-9
CASSLGGDSSYERYF TRBJ2-7 TRBV7-7
CASSPGAPVDGYTF TRBJ1-2 TRBV12-3/TRBV12-4
CASSLDRGDTEAFF TRBJ1-1 TRBV4-3
CASSSRDRGHEQYF TRBJ2-7 TRBV11-3
CASRITDTQYF TRBJ2-3 TRBV13
CASSPRDRHSYEQYF TRBJ2-7 TRBV7-9
CSARDSLAGTDTQYF TRBJ2-3 TRBV20-1
CSARDLEGLDVETQYF TRBJ2-5 TRBV20-1
CASSQEAVGELAGNTIYF TRBJ1-3 TRBV4-3
CASSQDELAGVREQYF TRBJ2-7 TRBV4-2